A single T cell receptor (beta chain) is shown here with its context. This sample stems from a study of blood T cell repertoires in COVID-19. Overall study context: The samples span acute and convalescent COVID-19 from the United States, Italy and Spain.

Measured with immunoSEQ multiplex PCR; TCRdb has only the in-frame clones, and not every one. The top ten clones hold 1.2% of a sample with roughly 200,000 clones, 90% of them seen once. Two negative PCRs, clearance, or symptom resolution characterized the recovered Cohort 3 donors. V dropped 5 bases and J dropped 8 bases, with 12 bases sitting between them. The CDR3 extends over 12 amino acids. The chain has TRBV12-3 or TRBV12-4 and TRBJ1-2; D gene unclear. Sequencing used PBMCs or T cells enriched from blood (not recorded which). This TCR came from a man aged 25 to 40 who had recovered from COVID-19. The CDR3 loop reads CASSPDQEGYTF. In DNA, the CDR3 is TGTGCCAGCAGTCCTGACCAGGAAGGCTACACCTTC.